The next 13 T cell receptor beta chains were all read from a single sample in a study of blood T cell repertoires in COVID-19. Only in-frame clones appear in the TCRdb table, and some are missing; sequencing was by immunoSEQ multiplex PCR. The data hold 100,000 to 150,000 clones, with around nine tenths observed a single time. Sequencing used PBMCs or T cells enriched from blood (not recorded which). The receptor set was obtained from a woman aged 45-65 years who had recovered from COVID-19.

This chain links TRBV7-2 with TRBJ1-2, with D possibly TRBD1 on 6 matching bases. Germline V CDR1 and CDR2: SGHTA, FQGNSA. The CDR3 is 14 residues long. V shed 1 base and J shed 11 bases, with 17 bases lying between them. CDR3 region: CASSLEGRGSSYTF. The DNA of the CDR3 is TGTGCCAGCAGCTTAGAAGGGAGGGGGTCGTCATACACCTTC.

There are a few counts of this clone. The genes are TRBV29-1 and TRBJ1-2; D is unresolved. Trimming cost V 4 bases and J 7 bases, with 13 bases left between them. There are 12 residues in the CDR3. The germline V gene encodes CDR1 SQVTM and CDR2 ANQGSEA. In nucleotides, the CDR3 is TGCAGCGTTGGCGGTTGGGCGGGTGGCTACACCTTC. This gives the protein CSVGGWAGGYTF.

The chain carries TRBV19 and TRBJ2-7; D may be TRBD1 (6 bases). Germline CDR1 LNHDA, CDR2 SQIVND (reference sequence). The CDR3 has 13 amino acids. V was shortened by 2 bases and J by 6 bases, with 11 bases between the two germline ends. The chain's CDR3 is CASSINPGVEQYF. DNA of the CDR3: TGTGCCAGTAGTATAAACCCAGGGGTCGAGCAGTACTTC.

The chain has TRBV27 and TRBJ2-7, with D maybe TRBD2 (7 bases). Trimming removed 4 bases at V and 6 bases at J, with 22 bases between. The CDR3 extends over 16 amino acids. Germline values: CDR1 MNHEY, CDR2 SMNVEV (reference sequence). As DNA, the CDR3 is TGTGCCAGCAGTTATGGGGGGGGACGGGGGCAGGGCGAGCAGTACTTC. Residues: CASSYGGGRGQGEQYF.

V gene TRBV6-1 combines with J gene TRBJ2-7, with D uncertain. CDR1 is MNHNS and CDR2 is SASEGT in the germline V gene. This CDR3 comprises 14 residues. Trimming removed 3 bases at V and 2 bases at J, with 11 bases between. CDR3 amino acids: CASSDRLLPYEQYF. The CDR3 region has the DNA TGTGCCAGCAGTGATCGACTTCTTCCCTACGAGCAGTACTTC.

The J gene is TRBJ2-7, the V gene TRBV3-1 (or the pseudogene TRBV3-2); D not resolved. The V end was cut by 1 base, the J end by 0 bases, with 10 bases between. CDR3 size: 15 residues. Germline CDR1 reads LGHDT; CDR2 reads YNNKEL (reference sequence). The CDR3: CASSQVSSVSYEQYF. The CDR3 DNA follows: TGTGCCAGCAGCCAAGTGAGCAGCGTCTCCTACGAGCAGTACTTC.

The rearrangement uses TRBV10-3 and TRBJ2-7; 11 bases match TRBD1. The CDR3 runs to 14 residues. The V and J ends lost 5 bases and 4 bases, in that order; junction bases with no gene match: 4. Germline V gives CDR1 ENHRY, CDR2 SYGVKD. The CDR3 loop is CAISSGTGGYEQYF. For the CDR3, the DNA is TGTGCCATCAGTTCCGGGACAGGGGGATACGAGCAGTACTTC.

CDR3: CASTTGTATNEKLFF. CDR3 DNA sequence: TGCGCCAGCACCACAGGGACAGCAACTAATGAAAAACTGTTTTTT. The rearrangement links TRBV5-1 to TRBJ1-4; 7 bases fit TRBD1. The J segment lost 0 bases and the V segment lost 6 bases, leaving 5 bases of the junction unmatched. The CDR3 covers 15 residues. The germline V gene encodes CDR1 SGHRS and CDR2 YFSETQ. Complete variable domain (other parts from reference TRBV5-1 and TRBJ1-4): KAGVTQTPRYLIKTRGQQVTLSCSPISGHRSVSWYQQTPGQGLQFLFEYFSETQRNKGNFPGRFSGRQFSNSRSEMNVSTLELGDSALYLCASTTGTATNEKLFFGSGTQLSVL.

This clone was detected once. CDR3 sequence: CASSIGTGGLDEAFF. The CDR3 DNA reads as TGTGCCAGCAGCATCGGGACAGGGGGCTTGGATGAAGCTTTCTTT. The chain combines TRBV9 with TRBJ1-1; 12 bases are shared with TRBD1. V was clipped by 4 bases and J by 7 bases; unmatched bases: 8. The CDR3 is 15 residues long. Germline V gene lookup returns CDR1 SGDLS and CDR2 YYNGEE. The variable domain in full, with the rest retrieved from reference TRBV9 and TRBJ1-1, is DSGVTQTPKHLITATGQRVTLRCSPRSGDLSVYWYQQSLDQGLQFLIQYYNGEERAKGNILERFSAQQFPDLHSELNLSSLELGDSALYFCASSIGTGGLDEAFFGQGTRLTVV.

This chain joins TRBV19 and TRBJ1-1; TRBD1 agrees at 7 bases. Per the germline V gene, CDR1 is LNHDA and CDR2 is SQIVND (reference sequence). The CDR3 is made up of 15 amino acids. Trimming removed 0 bases from V and 5 bases from J; junction bases left unmatched: 6. The CDR3 nucleotides are TGTGCCAGTAGTATAGATCAGGGGGGTAGGACTGAAGCTTTCTTT. Translation gives CASSIDQGGRTEAFF.

The rearrangement joins TRBV19 to TRBJ1-2; D might be TRBD1 (5 bases). The CDR3 loop spans 14 amino acids. Trimming took 7 bases from V and 4 from J, leaving 16 bases between them. Germline CDR1 reads LNHDA; CDR2 reads SQIVND (reference sequence). CDR3 loop: CASNHRQGSYGYTF. The CDR3 coding sequence is TGTGCCAGTAATCATCGGCAGGGCAGCTATGGCTACACCTTC.

The sample holds one count of this clone. CDR3 DNA: TGCGCCAGCAGTGAATCGGGGACAGGGGACGAGCAGTACTTC. Protein: CASSESGTGDEQYF. The V and J genes are TRBV10-1 and TRBJ2-7; 10 nucleotides agree with TRBD1. The CDR3 is made up of 14 amino acids. J lost 5 bases, V lost 3 bases, and 4 bases had no gene match. In germline, CDR1 is WNHNN, CDR2 SYGVQD (reference sequence).

This sequence joins TRBV4-1 and TRBJ2-7; TRBD2 aligns across 9 bases. Germline V CDR1 and CDR2: MGHRA, YSYEKL. CDR3 length: 15 residues. With 3 bases clipped from V and 5 bases from J, the junction kept 8 bases outside the gene matches. The CDR3 loop reads CASSHSASGDHEQYF. DNA of the CDR3: TGCGCCAGCAGCCATTCGGCTAGCGGGGACCACGAGCAGTACTTC.